The clone carrying this T cell receptor (beta chain) was observed a handful of times. Its target is unknown. These data originate in a study of vaccination and CD4 T cells after COVID-19. Study details: Collection of post-COVID samples occurred a median around 96 days after diagnosis, spanning a range of 35 to 161. Blood was drawn a median roughly 66 days post second dose, range 14 to 241.

Trimming took 3 bases from V and 3 from J, leaving 15 bases between them. The germline gives CDR1 DFQATT, CDR2 SNEGSKA (reference sequence). The CDR3 sequence is 16 residues long. With the Oncomine TCR Beta short-read assay, DNA from cultured CD4+ T cells was sequenced. Genomic DNA was extracted from cultured CD4+ T cells. TCRdb ran MiXCR on the PCR reads and lists one entry per CDR3 protein. The data hold around 8,000 distinct CDR3 sequences, with more than 25% observed a single time. Whole-study results and caveats: SARS-CoV-2-reactive clonotype medians increased from approximately 21 to 40, not significantly.

Described treatment: approximately 11-day PBMC culture with coronavirus spike peptide pools or control peptides (ViraFEST assay). Investigators obtained the unexposed donor's CD4+ T cells before the COVID-19 pandemic (2011-2018). Subject to cell availability, CD4+ T cells from unexposed donors were probed with SARS-CoV-2 S/N and four cold-coronavirus spikes. This sequence originates from a human donor in good health. The sequencing sample was made of CD4+ T cells from blood, cultured in vitro. The V and J genes are TRBV20-1 and TRBJ1-6; D remains ambiguous. CDR3 amino acids: CSASDGANNYNSPLHF. The DNA of the CDR3 is TGCAGTGCTAGCGACGGAGCAAATAACTATAATTCACCCCTCCACTTT.